These 5 T cell receptor beta chains came from one sample sequenced in a study of T cells after yellow fever vaccination. TCRdb ran MiXCR on the 5' RACE reads and lists one entry per CDR3 protein. Seen here are 310,000 or so distinct CDR3 sequences, roughly 6.8% observed once, and the top ten hold 15% to 20%. The material was PBMCs, obtained more than 40 days after the first yellow fever vaccination. All receptors come from a man aged 18 to 30 who received the YFV17D yellow fever vaccine.

This clonotype showed up just a few times. J is TRBJ2-7 and V is TRBV4-2; D remains ambiguous. Germline V gene data show CDR1 as LGHNA and CDR2 as YNFKEQ. This CDR3 spans 14 amino acids. The V end lost 0 bases, the J end lost 6 bases, and 12 bases lay between the germline ends. The CDR3 DNA sequence: TGTGCCAGCAGCCAAGATAATTTCATGGGCGAGCAGTACTTC. Protein product: CASSQDNFMGEQYF.

This chain links TRBV28 with TRBJ1-6; 7 positions agree with TRBD1. The V gene's germline CDR1 is MDHEN and CDR2 SYDVKM. CDR3 size: 16 residues. Trimming removed 5 bases from V and 1 base from J; junction bases left unmatched: 5. The CDR3 nucleotides are TGTGCCAGCAGTCCAGGGGGTCGGTCCTATAATTCACCCCTCCACTTT. Amino acid sequence: CASSPGGRSYNSPLHF.

This chain joins TRBV6-1 and TRBJ1-2; 9 bases map to TRBD1. This CDR3 comprises 14 residues. With V trimmed by 4 bases and J by 5 bases, 5 bases remained unmatched. Germline CDR1 MNHNS, CDR2 SASEGT. The CDR3 nucleotides are TGTGCCAGCAGTGCAGGGGACAGGGTTTATGGCTACACCTTC. Residues: CASSAGDRVYGYTF.

This clonotype occurred a few times. The rearrangement links TRBV20-1 to TRBJ1-2; D uncertain. Germline lookup yields CDR1 DFQATT and CDR2 SNEGSKA (reference sequence). CDR3 length equals 12 residues. V shed 6 bases and J shed 4 bases, with 12 bases lying between them. The CDR3 is CSARSTVYGYTF. CDR3 DNA sequence: TGCAGTGCGAGGTCCACTGTCTATGGCTACACCTTC.

This clonotype was counted many times. A junction end diverges from the germline sequence, so it may reflect a read error. The genes are TRBV2 and TRBJ1-4; D is unclear. Germline V gene data show CDR1 as SNHLY and CDR2 as FYNNEI. This CDR3 is built from 12 residues. CDR3 nucleotides: TGTGCCAGCAGTCCCTTGGAGACGGGTGTCCATTTT. Translating it yields CASSPLETGVHF.